This entry lists 13 T cell receptor beta chains sequenced from one sample in a study of T cells in localized non-small cell lung cancer. This table comes from immunoSEQ multiplex PCR, and its TCRdb copy is limited to in-frame clones, with some not included. The data contain some 6,300 clones, approximately 40% of them seen just once; the ten biggest clones take up about 9.3%. Sequencing was performed on lung tumor tissue, taken before any cancer treatment. Receptors were obtained from a woman aged 40-75 years with stage II squamous cell lung carcinoma.

This chain links TRBV28 with TRBJ2-3; tentatively, D is TRBD1 (6 bases). The CDR3 length is 16 residues. The germline CDR1 and CDR2 sequences are MDHEN and SYDVKM. The V and J ends lost 3 bases and 3 bases respectively, with 16 bases between them. The CDR3 sequence: CASSLDTGIKTDTQYF. The CDR3 bases are TGTGCCAGCAGTTTGGACACAGGGATCAAGACAGATACGCAGTATTTT.

The V gene is TRBV19, the J gene TRBJ1-1; a possible D gene is TRBD1 (5 bases). This CDR3 is built from 18 residues. Germline assignment: CDR1 LNHDA and CDR2 SQIVND (reference sequence). V shed 3 bases and J shed 0 bases, with 20 bases lying between them. The CDR3: CASSILGRARILNTEAFF. The CDR3 DNA follows: TGTGCCAGTAGTATTTTGGGACGGGCCAGGATCTTGAACACTGAAGCTTTCTTT.

This chain uses TRBV10-2 with TRBJ1-5; perhaps TRBD1 as D (5 bases). The CDR3 runs to 14 residues. V lost 6 bases, J lost 0 bases, and 9 bases lay in between. The germline V gene has CDR1 WSHSY and CDR2 SAAADI. The CDR3 region has the DNA TGCGCCAGCAGCACAGGAAATAGCAATCAGCCCCAGCATTTT. It encodes CASSTGNSNQPQHF.

The chain uses TRBV15 and TRBJ1-2; 7 bases line up with TRBD1. The CDR3 has 15 amino acids. Losses at the gene ends were 3 bases for V and 5 bases for J; bases not matched to a gene: 9. The germline CDR1 and CDR2 sequences are LNHNV and YYDKDF (reference sequence). The CDR3 coding sequence is TGTGCCACCAGCAGTGGCCAGGGGGTAGATTATGGCTACACCTTC. Encoded protein: CATSSGQGVDYGYTF.

J is TRBJ1-2 and V is TRBV19, with 12 positions matching TRBD1. This CDR3 has 14 residues. The V segment lost 9 bases and the J segment 8 bases; nucleotides outside the gene matches: 10. In germline, CDR1 is LNHDA, CDR2 SQIVND (reference sequence). CDR3 DNA sequence: TGTGCCAGCTCCGGGACAGGGGGCGTAGGAGGCTACACCTTC. Translated: CASSGTGGVGGYTF.

In its sample, this clone ranks as medium-sized. The rearrangement uses TRBV6-8 and TRBJ2-7; 7 nucleotides match TRBD2. The CDR3 is made up of 13 amino acids. Germline V gives CDR1 MNHGY, CDR2 SAAAGT. After removal of 8 bases from V and 4 bases from J, the junction contained 8 bases not matched to a gene. The CDR3 is CASRTREWYEQYF. In DNA, the CDR3 is TGTGCCAGCCGGACTAGAGAGTGGTACGAGCAGTACTTC.

The gene calls are TRBV9 and TRBJ2-5; D tentatively fits TRBD1 or TRBD2 (5 bases each). The CDR3 covers 15 residues. V shed 0 bases and J shed 2 bases, with 11 bases lying between them. Per germline, CDR1 SGDLS and CDR2 YYNGEE. The CDR3 nucleotides are TGTGCCAGCAGCGTAGGGGACGCCAGACAAGAGACCCAGTACTTC. Translating gives CASSVGDARQETQYF.

A few counts support this clone. This sequence joins TRBV11-3 and TRBJ2-5; 12 positions agree with TRBD2. Germline V gene data show CDR1 as SGHNT and CDR2 as YENEEA. The CDR3 runs to 18 residues. The V and J ends lost 0 bases and 2 bases, in that order; junction bases with no gene match: 7. This CDR3 reads CASSLDLAGGMQQETQYF. For the CDR3, the DNA is TGTGCCAGCAGCTTAGATCTAGCGGGGGGGATGCAACAAGAGACCCAGTACTTC.

The chain couples TRBV15 to TRBJ1-1, with a tentative D call TRBD1 (6 bases). Trimming cost V 4 bases and J 1 base, with 13 bases left between them. The germline CDR1 and CDR2 sequences are LNHNV and YYDKDF (reference sequence). The CDR3 has 15 residues. The CDR3 DNA sequence: TGTGCCACCAGCAAAACAGGACAGAGGAACACTGAAGCTTTCTTT. This gives the protein CATSKTGQRNTEAFF.

The chain combines TRBV6-8 with TRBJ1-2; D possibly corresponds to TRBD1 (5 bases). The CDR3 extends over 15 amino acids. Germline CDR1 reads MNHGY; CDR2 reads SAAAGT. The V end lost 3 bases, the J end lost 4 bases, and 15 bases lay between the germline ends. Here the CDR3 reads CASSYNVRGGYGYTF. CDR3 nucleotides: TGTGCCAGCAGTTATAATGTTAGGGGAGGCTATGGCTACACCTTC.

The V call is TRBV5-1, the J call TRBJ2-1; 14 nucleotides agree with TRBD2. Per the germline V gene, CDR1 is SGHRS and CDR2 is YFSETQ. Trimming cost V 1 base and J 8 bases; bases outside gene matches: 11. This CDR3 has 18 amino acids. The CDR3 DNA reads as TGCGCCAGCAGCTTGCACGTGTTGGGACTAGCGGGAGAGGATGAGCAGTTCTTC. It specifies CASSLHVLGLAGEDEQFF.

The table lists this clone with a few counts. CDR3 sequence: CASSPTTEGGEKLFF. CDR3 nucleotide sequence: TGTGCCAGCAGCCCGACGACAGAGGGGGGGGAAAAACTGTTTTTT. This chain links TRBV7-2 with TRBJ1-4, with TRBD1 as a possible D gene (6 bases). The CDR3 has 15 residues. CDR1 is SGHTA, CDR2 FQGNSA, per germline. V was cut by 5 bases and J by 8 bases, with 18 bases left in between.

The CDR3 DNA reads as TGTGCCAGCAGCCGACAGGGTGGTTGGACCGGGGAGCTGTTTTTT. Encoded protein: CASSRQGGWTGELFF. V gene TRBV6-7 combines with J gene TRBJ2-2; 7 bases are a match to TRBD1. TRBV6-7 is assigned to the ORF class and has an uncertain function. The trim removed 6 bases at V and 5 bases at J, leaving 9 bases unmatched. The CDR3 is 15 amino acids.